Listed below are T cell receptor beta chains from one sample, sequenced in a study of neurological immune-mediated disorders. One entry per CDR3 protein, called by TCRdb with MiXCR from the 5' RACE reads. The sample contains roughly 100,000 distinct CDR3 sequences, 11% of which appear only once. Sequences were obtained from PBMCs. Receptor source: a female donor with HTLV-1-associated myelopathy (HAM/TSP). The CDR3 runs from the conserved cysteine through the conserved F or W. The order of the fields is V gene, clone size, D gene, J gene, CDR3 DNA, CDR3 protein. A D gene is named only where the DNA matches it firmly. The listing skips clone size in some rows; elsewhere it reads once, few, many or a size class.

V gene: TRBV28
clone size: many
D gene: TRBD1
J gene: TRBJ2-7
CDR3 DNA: TGTGCCAGCAGCGCAAACAGGGGTGGTCTCTACGAGCAGTACTTC
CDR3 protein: CASSANRGGLYEQYF

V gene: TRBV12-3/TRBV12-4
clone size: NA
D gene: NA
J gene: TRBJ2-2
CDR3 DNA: TGTGCCAGCAGTTATTGGGGGGTGACCGGGGAGCTGTTTTTT
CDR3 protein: CASSYWGVTGELFF

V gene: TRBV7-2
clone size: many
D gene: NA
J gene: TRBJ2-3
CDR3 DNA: TGTGCCAGCAGCTTAGGGTCAACTAATACGCAGTATTTT
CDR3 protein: CASSLGSTNTQYF

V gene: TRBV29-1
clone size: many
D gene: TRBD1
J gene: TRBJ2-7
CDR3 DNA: TGCAGCGTTGAAAAGGACCAACCGGGACAGGGAGCCTACGAGCAGTACTTC
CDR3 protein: CSVEKDQPGQGAYEQYF

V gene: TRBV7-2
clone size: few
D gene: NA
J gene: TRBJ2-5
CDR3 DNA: TGTGCCAGCAGCTTTGGGGGCGGGGGTCGGGAGACCCAGTACTTC
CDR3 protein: CASSFGGGGRETQYF

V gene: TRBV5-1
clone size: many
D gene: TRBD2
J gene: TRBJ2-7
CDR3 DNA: TGCGCCAGCAGCCCTTCAGGACTAGCGGGGACGACCTACGAGCAGTACTTC
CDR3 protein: CASSPSGLAGTTYEQYF

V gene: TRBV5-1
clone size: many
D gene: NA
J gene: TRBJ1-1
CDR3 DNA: TGCGCCAGCAGCTTGGCCGGGGGGCGTGACACTGAAGCTTTCTTT
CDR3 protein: CASSLAGGRDTEAFF

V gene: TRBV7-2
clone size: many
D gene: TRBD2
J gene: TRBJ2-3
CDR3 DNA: TGTGCCAGCAGCTTAGGAGGACTAGCGGGGGGGCCGAGAACAGATACGCAGTATTTT
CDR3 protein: CASSLGGLAGGPRTDTQYF

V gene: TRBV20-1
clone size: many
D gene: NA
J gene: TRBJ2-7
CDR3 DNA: TGCAGTGCTAGAGAACGAAAAGGGGACCACGAGCAGTACTTC
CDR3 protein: CSARERKGDHEQYF

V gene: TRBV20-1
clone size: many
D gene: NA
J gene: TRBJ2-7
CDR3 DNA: TGCAGTGCCCGAGGGGGGTGGGAGCAGTACTTC
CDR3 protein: CSARGGWEQYF

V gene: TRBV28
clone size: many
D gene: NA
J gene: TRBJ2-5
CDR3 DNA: TGTGCCAGCAGTCCGCTGACGGGGAATCAAGAGACCCAGTACTTC
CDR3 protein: CASSPLTGNQETQYF

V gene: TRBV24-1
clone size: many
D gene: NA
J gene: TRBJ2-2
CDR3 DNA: TGTGCCACCAGTGATTTGTCCCGGGACGGCGGGGAGCTGTTTTTT
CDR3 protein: CATSDLSRDGGELFF

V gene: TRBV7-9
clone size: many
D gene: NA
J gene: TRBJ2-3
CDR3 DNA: TGTGCCAGCAGCTTAACTCGAGTTAGCACAGATACGCAGTATTTT
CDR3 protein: CASSLTRVSTDTQYF

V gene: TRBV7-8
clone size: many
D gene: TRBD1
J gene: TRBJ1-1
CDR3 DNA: TGTGCCAGCAGCTTAGGATGGTCAGGGGGCGACAGCACTGAAGCTTTCTTT
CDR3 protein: CASSLGWSGGDSTEAFF

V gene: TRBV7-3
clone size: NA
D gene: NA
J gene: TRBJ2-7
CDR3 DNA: TGTGCCAGCAGTGCCGGCAGCTACAATGAGCAGTACTTC
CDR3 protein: CASSAGSYNEQYF

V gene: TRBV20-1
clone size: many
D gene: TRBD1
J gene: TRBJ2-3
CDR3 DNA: TGCAGTGCTAGATCCGGGACAGGGACAGATACGCAGTATTTT
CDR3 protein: CSARSGTGTDTQYF